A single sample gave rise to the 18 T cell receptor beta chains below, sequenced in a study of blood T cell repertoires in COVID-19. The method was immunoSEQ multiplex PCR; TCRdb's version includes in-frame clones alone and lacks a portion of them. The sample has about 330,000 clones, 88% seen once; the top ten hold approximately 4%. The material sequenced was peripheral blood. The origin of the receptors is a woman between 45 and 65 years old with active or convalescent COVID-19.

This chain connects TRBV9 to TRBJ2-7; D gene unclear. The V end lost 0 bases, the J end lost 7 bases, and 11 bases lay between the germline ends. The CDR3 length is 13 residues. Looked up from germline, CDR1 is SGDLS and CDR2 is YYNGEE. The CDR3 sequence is CASSVGAVEEQYF. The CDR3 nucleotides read TGTGCCAGCAGCGTAGGGGCTGTCGAAGAGCAGTACTTC.

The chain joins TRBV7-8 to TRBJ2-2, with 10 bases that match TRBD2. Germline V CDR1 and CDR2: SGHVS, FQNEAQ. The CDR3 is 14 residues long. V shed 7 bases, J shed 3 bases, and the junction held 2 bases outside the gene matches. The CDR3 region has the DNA TGTGCCAGCATACTAGCGGGATACACCGGGGAGCTGTTTTTT. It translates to CASILAGYTGELFF.

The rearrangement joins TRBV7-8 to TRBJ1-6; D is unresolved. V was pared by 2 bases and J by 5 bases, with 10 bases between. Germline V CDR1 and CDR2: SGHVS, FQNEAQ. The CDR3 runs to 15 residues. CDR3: CASSLRGINNSPLHF. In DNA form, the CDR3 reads TGTGCCAGCAGCTTAAGAGGGATTAATAATTCACCCCTCCACTTT.

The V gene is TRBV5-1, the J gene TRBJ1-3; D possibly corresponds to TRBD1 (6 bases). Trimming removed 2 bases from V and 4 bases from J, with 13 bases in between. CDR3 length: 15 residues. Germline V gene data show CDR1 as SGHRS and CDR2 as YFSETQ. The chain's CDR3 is CASSLSGVGGNTIYF. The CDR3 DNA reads TGCGCCAGCAGCTTATCAGGGGTGGGAGGAAACACCATATATTTT. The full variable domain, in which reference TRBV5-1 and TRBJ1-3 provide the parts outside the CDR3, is KAGVTQTPRYLIKTRGQQVTLSCSPISGHRSVSWYQQTPGQGLQFLFEYFSETQRNKGNFPGRFSGRQFSNSRSEMNVSTLELGDSALYLCASSLSGVGGNTIYFGEGSWLTVV.

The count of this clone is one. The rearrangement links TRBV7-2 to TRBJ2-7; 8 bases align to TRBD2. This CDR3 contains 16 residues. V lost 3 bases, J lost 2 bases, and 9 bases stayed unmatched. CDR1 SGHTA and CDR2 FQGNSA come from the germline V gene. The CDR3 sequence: CASSFVAGKDTYEQYF. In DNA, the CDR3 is TGTGCCAGCAGCTTCGTAGCGGGGAAAGACACCTACGAGCAGTACTTC.

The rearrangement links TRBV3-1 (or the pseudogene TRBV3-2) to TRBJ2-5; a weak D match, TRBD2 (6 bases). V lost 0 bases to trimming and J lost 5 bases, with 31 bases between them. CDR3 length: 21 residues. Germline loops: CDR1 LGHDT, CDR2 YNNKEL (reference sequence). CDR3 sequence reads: CASSQEPPGLIGLGARETQYF. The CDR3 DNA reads TGTGCCAGCAGCCAAGAACCCCCCGGACTAATCGGGCTAGGGGCCCGGGAGACCCAGTACTTC.

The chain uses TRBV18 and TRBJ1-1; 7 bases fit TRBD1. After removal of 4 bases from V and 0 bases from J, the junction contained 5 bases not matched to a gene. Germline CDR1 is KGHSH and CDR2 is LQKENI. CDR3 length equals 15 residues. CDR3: CASSRDSHLNTEAFF. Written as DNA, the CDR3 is TGTGCCAGCTCACGGGACAGCCACCTGAACACTGAAGCTTTCTTT.

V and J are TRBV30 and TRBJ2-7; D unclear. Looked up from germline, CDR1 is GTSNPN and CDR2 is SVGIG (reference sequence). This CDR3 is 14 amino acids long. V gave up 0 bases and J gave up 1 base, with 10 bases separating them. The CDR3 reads CAWSVPHRSYEQYF. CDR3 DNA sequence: TGTGCCTGGAGTGTACCCCACAGATCCTACGAGCAGTACTTC.

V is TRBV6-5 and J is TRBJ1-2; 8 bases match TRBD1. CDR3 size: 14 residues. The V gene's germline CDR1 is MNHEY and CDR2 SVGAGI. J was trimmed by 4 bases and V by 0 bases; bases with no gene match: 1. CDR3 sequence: CASSYSGQVYGYTF. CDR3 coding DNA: TGTGCCAGCAGTTACTCGGGACAGGTCTATGGCTACACCTTC.

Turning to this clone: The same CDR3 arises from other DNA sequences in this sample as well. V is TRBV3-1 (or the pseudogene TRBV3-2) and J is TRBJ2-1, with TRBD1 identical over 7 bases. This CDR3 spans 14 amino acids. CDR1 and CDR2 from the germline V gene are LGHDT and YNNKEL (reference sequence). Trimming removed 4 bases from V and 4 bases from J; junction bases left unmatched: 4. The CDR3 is CASSRRDSYNEQFF. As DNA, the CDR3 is TGTGCCAGCAGCCGCCGGGACAGTTACAATGAGCAGTTCTTC.

CDR3 loop: CASSRTAQQYF. DNA of the CDR3: TGTGCCAGCAGCAGGACTGCCCAGCAGTACTTC. The genes are TRBV12-3 or TRBV12-4 and TRBJ2-7, with TRBD2 as a possible D gene (5 bases). The CDR3 extends over 11 amino acids. Between the trimmed V and J ends, which lost 6 bases and 8 bases, there was a span of 11 bases.

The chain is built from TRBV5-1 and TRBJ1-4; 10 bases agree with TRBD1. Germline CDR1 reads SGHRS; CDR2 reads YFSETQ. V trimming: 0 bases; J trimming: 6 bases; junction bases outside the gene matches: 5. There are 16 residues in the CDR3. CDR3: CASSLGTGTGDEKLFF. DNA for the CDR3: TGCGCCAGCAGCTTGGGTACTGGGACAGGGGATGAAAAACTGTTTTTT.

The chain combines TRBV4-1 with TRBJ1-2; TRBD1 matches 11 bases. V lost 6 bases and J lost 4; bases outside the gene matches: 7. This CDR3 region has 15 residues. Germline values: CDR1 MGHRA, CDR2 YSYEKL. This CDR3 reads CASSLGTGGSYGYTF. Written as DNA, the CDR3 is TGCGCCAGCAGTCTGGGGACAGGGGGATCCTATGGCTACACCTTC.

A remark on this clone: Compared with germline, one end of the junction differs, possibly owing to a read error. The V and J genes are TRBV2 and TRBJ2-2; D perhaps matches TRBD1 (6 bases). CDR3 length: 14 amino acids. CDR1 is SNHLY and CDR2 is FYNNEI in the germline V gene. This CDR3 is CASIERGTTGELFF. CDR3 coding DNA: TGTGCCAGCATTGAAAGGGGGACCACCGGGGAGCTGTTTTTT.

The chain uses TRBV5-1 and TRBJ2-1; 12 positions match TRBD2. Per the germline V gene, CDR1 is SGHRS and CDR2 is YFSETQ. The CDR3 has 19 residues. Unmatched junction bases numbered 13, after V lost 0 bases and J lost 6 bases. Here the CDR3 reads CASSLETSGSRKGGNEQFF. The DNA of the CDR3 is TGCGCCAGCAGCTTGGAGACTAGCGGGAGTCGAAAAGGGGGCAATGAGCAGTTCTTC.

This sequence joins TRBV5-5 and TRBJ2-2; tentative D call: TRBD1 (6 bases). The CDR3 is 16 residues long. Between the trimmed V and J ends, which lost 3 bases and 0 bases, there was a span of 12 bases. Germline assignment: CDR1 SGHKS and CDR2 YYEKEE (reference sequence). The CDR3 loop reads CASSSTRGSNTGELFF. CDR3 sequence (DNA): TGTGCCAGCAGCTCCACCAGGGGATCGAACACCGGGGAGCTGTTTTTT.

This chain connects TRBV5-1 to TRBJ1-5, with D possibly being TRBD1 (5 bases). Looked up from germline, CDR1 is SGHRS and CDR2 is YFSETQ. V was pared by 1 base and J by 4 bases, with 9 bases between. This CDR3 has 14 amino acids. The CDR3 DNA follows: TGCGCCAGCAGCTTGCTCGGGGGGAATCAGCCCCAGCATTTT. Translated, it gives CASSLLGGNQPQHF.

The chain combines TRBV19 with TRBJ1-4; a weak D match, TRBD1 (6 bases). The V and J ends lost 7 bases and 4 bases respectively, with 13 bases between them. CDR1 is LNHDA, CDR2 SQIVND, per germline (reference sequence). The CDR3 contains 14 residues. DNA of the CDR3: TGTGCCAGTACCCGGACAGCCCATAATGAAAAACTGTTTTTT. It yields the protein CASTRTAHNEKLFF.